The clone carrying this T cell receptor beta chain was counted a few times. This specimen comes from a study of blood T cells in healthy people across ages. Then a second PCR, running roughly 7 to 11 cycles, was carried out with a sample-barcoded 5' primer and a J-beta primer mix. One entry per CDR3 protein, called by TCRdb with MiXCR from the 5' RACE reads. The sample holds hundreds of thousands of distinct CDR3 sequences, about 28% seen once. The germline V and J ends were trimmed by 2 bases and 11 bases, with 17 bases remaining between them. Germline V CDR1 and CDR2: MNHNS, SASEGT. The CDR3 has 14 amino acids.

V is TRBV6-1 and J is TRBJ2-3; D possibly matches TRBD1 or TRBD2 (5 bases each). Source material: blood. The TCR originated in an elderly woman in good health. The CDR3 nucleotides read TGTGCCAGCAGTGAACTGAACAGACCGAGGGGGCAGTATTTT. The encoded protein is CASSELNRPRGQYF.